These 16 T cell receptor beta chains originate from one sample sequenced in a study of response to subunit inactivated influenza vaccine. TCRdb independently ran MiXCR on the RT-PCR reads; one entry per CDR3 protein. The sample records over 450,000 distinct CDR3 sequences, 13% being singletons. Material: PBMCs from blood, obtained roughly 48 days after vaccination. The receptors originated from a man over 45 who received an inactivated influenza vaccine.

This clonotype came up a few times. CDR3 loop: CASSAGSGQIYNSPLHF. The CDR3 coding sequence is TGCGCCAGCAGCGCCGGATCCGGACAGATCTATAATTCACCCCTCCACTTT. The J gene is TRBJ1-6, the V gene TRBV5-1, with D tentatively TRBD1 (6 bases). Germline V gene sequence: CDR1 SGHRS, CDR2 YFSETQ. Trimming took off 4 bases at V and 3 bases at J, with 17 bases between the two ends. There are 17 residues in the CDR3.

This CDR3 reads CASSQEGQRGYEQFF. The CDR3 DNA is TGTGCCAGCAGCCAAGAAGGTCAGAGGGGGTATGAGCAGTTCTTC. V and J are TRBV3-1 and TRBJ2-1; D may be TRBD1 (6 bases). Germline V gene data show CDR1 as LGHDT and CDR2 as YNNKEL (reference sequence). Trimming shortened V by 0 bases and J by 8 bases, and 14 bases separated the two germline ends. There are 15 residues in the CDR3.

V gene TRBV4-3 combines with J gene TRBJ2-1; 15 bases are shared with TRBD2. The CDR3 contains 23 residues. With 1 base clipped from V and 3 bases from J, the junction kept 19 bases outside the gene matches. CDR1 and CDR2 (germline): LGHNA, YSLEER. The CDR3 is CASSQVWTAFWTSGRAFYNEQFF. In DNA, the CDR3 is TGCGCCAGCAGCCAAGTATGGACAGCGTTTTGGACTAGCGGGAGGGCCTTCTACAATGAGCAGTTCTTC.

This clonotype was counted between two and nine times. The chain couples TRBV4-1 to TRBJ1-3; D may be TRBD1 (6 bases). Trimming shortened V by 3 bases and J by 0 bases, and 15 bases separated the two germline ends. The CDR3 totals 17 residues. CDR1 and CDR2 (germline): MGHRA, YSYEKL. CDR3: CASSHLGGPFSGNTIYF. The CDR3 DNA is TGCGCCAGCAGCCACCTTGGGGGGCCCTTCTCTGGAAACACCATATATTTT.

A word on this clonotype: This may be a read error, as it is one base from a much larger clone. The chain recombines TRBV20-1 with TRBJ2-1; 8 nucleotides align to TRBD2. This CDR3 has 14 residues. The ends lost 5 bases at V and 10 bases at J; junction bases unmatched: 13. Germline V lookup: CDR1 DFQATT, CDR2 SNEGSKA (reference sequence). The CDR3 loop reads CSARRTSRGIEQFF. As DNA, the CDR3 is TGCAGTGCTCGTCGGACTAGCCGGGGAATCGAGCAGTTCTTC.

This clonotype came up many times. The chain employs TRBV29-1 and TRBJ2-3, with D perhaps matching TRBD2 (6 bases). The CDR3 covers 14 residues. Germline V gives CDR1 SQVTM, CDR2 ANQGSEA. Between the trimmed V and J ends, which lost 2 bases and 7 bases, there was a span of 16 bases. CDR3 in amino acids: CSVEKRLVEYTQYF. DNA of the CDR3: TGCAGCGTTGAAAAGAGACTAGTAGAATATACGCAGTATTTT.

This clonotype was recorded at least ten times. The junction departs from germline at one end; a sequencing error may be responsible. This rearrangement joins TRBV5-1 to TRBJ2-7; D unclear. The CDR3 sequence is 13 residues long. Germline V lookup: CDR1 SGHRS, CDR2 YFSETQ. The CDR3 DNA follows: TGTGCCAGCAGCTTAGTATTGGGATACGAGCAGTACTTC. This gives the protein CASSLVLGYEQYF.

This clonotype was seen ten or more times. This chain links TRBV30 with TRBJ2-1; no clear D gene. The V gene's germline CDR1 is GTSNPN and CDR2 SVGIG (reference sequence). Trimming shortened V by 2 bases and J by 11 bases, and 10 bases separated the two germline ends. This CDR3 contains 11 residues. CDR3 nucleotide sequence: TGTGCCTGGAGTCTGAGGCAGAAGCAGTTCTTC. It encodes CAWSLRQKQFF.

The chain uses TRBV5-1 and TRBJ2-2; TRBD1 matches at 9 bases. This CDR3 spans 15 amino acids. V lost 3 bases and J lost 6; bases outside the gene matches: 6. Germline-derived CDR1 and CDR2 are SGHRS and YFSETQ. For the CDR3, the DNA is TGCGCCAGCAGCTCCGGGGACAGGGAAGCCGGGGAGCTGTTTTTT. Its protein is CASSSGDREAGELFF.

Only a few counts were recorded for this clonotype. This chain connects TRBV7-9 to TRBJ2-3, with D tentatively TRBD2 (5 bases). The V gene lost 6 bases and the J gene lost 4 bases, with 14 bases spanning the gap. The germline V gene encodes CDR1 SEHNR and CDR2 FQNEAQ (reference sequence). The CDR3 length is 14 residues. Written as DNA, the CDR3 is TGTGCCAGCAGTCTCAGTGGGCGGGCAGATACGCAGTATTTT. It codes for CASSLSGRADTQYF.

The chain links TRBV7-2 to TRBJ2-1; D not resolved. In germline, CDR1 is SGHTA, CDR2 FQGNSA. The V end lost 2 bases, the J end lost 11 bases, and 10 bases lay between the germline ends. This CDR3 has 12 residues. The CDR3 region is CASSLSPHQQFF. CDR3 coding DNA: TGTGCCAGCAGCTTAAGCCCTCATCAGCAGTTCTTC.

This clonotype was recorded many times. The genes are TRBV20-1 and TRBJ1-6; D is unresolved. From germline, CDR1 is DFQATT and CDR2 SNEGSKA (reference sequence). Between the trimmed V and J ends, which lost 1 base and 9 bases, there was a span of 13 bases. CDR3 length equals 14 residues. CDR3 in DNA: TGCAGTGCTAGAGTTAGTGACGGGCCTTCACCCCTCCACTTT. Translating it yields CSARVSDGPSPLHF.

This clonotype has only a few counts. V and J are TRBV12-3 or TRBV12-4 and TRBJ1-5, with D possibly TRBD1 on 5 matching bases. Trimming took off 2 bases at V and 1 base at J, with 9 bases between the two ends. CDR3 length: 15 amino acids. The CDR3 DNA sequence: TGTGCCAGCAGTTTAAATACAGGCAGCAATCAGCCCCAGCATTTT. Translation gives CASSLNTGSNQPQHF.

This clonotype has only a few counts. The V gene is TRBV28, the J gene TRBJ2-1; the D is unclear. The germline V gene encodes CDR1 MDHEN and CDR2 SYDVKM. This CDR3 has 13 residues. V was cut by 2 bases and J by 7 bases, with 9 bases left in between. The CDR3 spells CASSLPQRNEQFF. The CDR3 DNA reads TGTGCCAGCAGTTTACCCCAAAGAAATGAGCAGTTCTTC.

This clonotype has more than one count but fewer than ten. J is TRBJ2-1 and V is TRBV4-2, with 7 bases matching TRBD2. Unmatched junction bases numbered 12, after V lost 0 bases and J lost 7 bases. Germline V lookup: CDR1 LGHNA, CDR2 YNFKEQ. The CDR3 spans 17 residues. The CDR3 protein is CASSQDPGGSIGNEQFF. For the CDR3, the DNA is TGTGCCAGCAGCCAAGATCCGGGCGGGAGCATCGGTAATGAGCAGTTCTTC.

This clonotype has a handful of counts. The V and J genes are TRBV7-2 and TRBJ1-2; a possible D gene is TRBD1 (5 bases). Trimming stripped 5 bases from V and 7 bases from J, with 14 bases between. Germline V gene data show CDR1 as SGHTA and CDR2 as FQGNSA. CDR3 length equals 13 residues. This CDR3 is CASSPGTLGGYTF. The CDR3 nucleotides are TGTGCCAGCAGCCCCGGGACGCTGGGTGGCTACACCTTC.